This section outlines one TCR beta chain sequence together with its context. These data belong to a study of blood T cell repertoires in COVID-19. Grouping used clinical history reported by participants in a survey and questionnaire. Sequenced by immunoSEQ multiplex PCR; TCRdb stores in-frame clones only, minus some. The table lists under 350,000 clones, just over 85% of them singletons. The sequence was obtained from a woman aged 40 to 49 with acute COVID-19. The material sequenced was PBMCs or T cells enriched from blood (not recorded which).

The CDR3 DNA follows: TGTGCCAGTAGTTTACCGGGACAGGAAACAACTAATGAAAAACTGTTTTTT. Its protein product is CASSLPGQETTNEKLFF. The V gene is TRBV19, the J gene TRBJ1-4, with 8 positions matching TRBD1. CDR1 LNHDA and CDR2 SQIVND come from the germline V gene (reference sequence). The ends lost 5 bases at V and 0 bases at J; junction bases unmatched: 8. The CDR3 is 17 amino acids.